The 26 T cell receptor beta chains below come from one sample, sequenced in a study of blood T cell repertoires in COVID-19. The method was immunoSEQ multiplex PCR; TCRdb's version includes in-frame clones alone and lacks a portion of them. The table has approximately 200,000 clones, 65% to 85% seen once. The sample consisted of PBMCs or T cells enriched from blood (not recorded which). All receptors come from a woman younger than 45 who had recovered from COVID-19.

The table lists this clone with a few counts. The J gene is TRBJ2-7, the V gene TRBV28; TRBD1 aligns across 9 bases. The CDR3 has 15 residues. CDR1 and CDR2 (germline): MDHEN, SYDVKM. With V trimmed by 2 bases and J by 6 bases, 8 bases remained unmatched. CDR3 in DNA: TGTGCCAGCAGTTTACCCGGGACAGGGAAACCCGAGCAGTACGTC. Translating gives CASSLPGTGKPEQYV.

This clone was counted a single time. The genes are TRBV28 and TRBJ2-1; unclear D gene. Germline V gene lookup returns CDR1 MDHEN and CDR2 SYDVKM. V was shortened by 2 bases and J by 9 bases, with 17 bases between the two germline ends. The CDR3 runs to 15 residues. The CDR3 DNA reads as TGTGCCAGCAGTTTAAAGGCGGCCCCTCGCGCTGAGCAGTTCTTC. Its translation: CASSLKAAPRAEQFF.

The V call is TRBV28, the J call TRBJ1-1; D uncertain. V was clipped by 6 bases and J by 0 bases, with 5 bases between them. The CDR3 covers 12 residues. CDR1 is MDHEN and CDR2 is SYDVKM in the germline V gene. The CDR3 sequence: CASSELNTEAFF. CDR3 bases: TGTGCCAGCAGCGAGTTGAACACTGAAGCTTTCTTT.

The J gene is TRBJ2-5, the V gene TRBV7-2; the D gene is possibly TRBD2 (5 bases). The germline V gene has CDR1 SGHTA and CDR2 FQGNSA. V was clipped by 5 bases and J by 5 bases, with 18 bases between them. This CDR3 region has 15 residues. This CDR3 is CASSATRDFWETQYF. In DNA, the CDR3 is TGTGCCAGCAGCGCCACTAGAGACTTCTGGGAGACCCAGTACTTC.

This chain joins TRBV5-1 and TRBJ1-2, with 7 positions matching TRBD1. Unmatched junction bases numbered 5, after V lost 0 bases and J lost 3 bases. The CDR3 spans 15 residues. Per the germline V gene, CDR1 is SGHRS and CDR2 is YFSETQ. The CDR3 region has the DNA TGCGCCAGCAGCTTGGTGGCAGGGGGAGACTATGGCTACACCTTC. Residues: CASSLVAGGDYGYTF.

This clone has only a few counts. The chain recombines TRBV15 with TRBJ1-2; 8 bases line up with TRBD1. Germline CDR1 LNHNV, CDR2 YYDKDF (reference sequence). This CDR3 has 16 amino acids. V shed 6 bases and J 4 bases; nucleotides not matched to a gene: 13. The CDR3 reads CATSGVGGQALYGYTF. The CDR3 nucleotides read TGTGCCACCAGTGGCGTGGGGGGACAGGCACTCTATGGCTACACCTTC.

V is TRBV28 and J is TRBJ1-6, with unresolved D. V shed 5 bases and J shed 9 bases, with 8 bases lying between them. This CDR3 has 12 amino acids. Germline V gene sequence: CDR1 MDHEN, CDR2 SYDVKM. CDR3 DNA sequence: TGTGCCAGCAGTCCCGGTCGTTCACCCCTCCACTTT. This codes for CASSPGRSPLHF.

CDR3: CASSMSVGAYEQYF. The CDR3 DNA reads as TGTGCCAGCAGTATGTCCGTGGGAGCCTACGAGCAGTACTTC. The chain has TRBV6-5 and TRBJ2-7; TRBD2 is a possible D gene (5 bases). With 5 bases removed from V and 2 bases from J, the gap between germline ends came to 13 bases. CDR3 length: 14 amino acids. Germline CDR1 and CDR2: MNHEY and SVGAGI.

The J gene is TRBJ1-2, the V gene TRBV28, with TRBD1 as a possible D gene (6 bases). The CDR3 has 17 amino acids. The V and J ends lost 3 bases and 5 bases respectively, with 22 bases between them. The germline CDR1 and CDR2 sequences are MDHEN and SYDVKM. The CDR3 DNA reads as TGTGCCAGCAGTTTCAGGGGACACCCGGTAGCAGGGTATGGCTACACCTTC. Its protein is CASSFRGHPVAGYGYTF.

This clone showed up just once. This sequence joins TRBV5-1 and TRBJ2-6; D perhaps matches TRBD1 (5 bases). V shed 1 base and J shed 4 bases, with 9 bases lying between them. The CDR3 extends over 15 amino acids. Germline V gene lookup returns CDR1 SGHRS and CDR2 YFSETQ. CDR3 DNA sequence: TGCGCCAGCAGCTTGATGGGGCTAGGGGCCAACGTCCTGACTTTC. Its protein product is CASSLMGLGANVLTF.

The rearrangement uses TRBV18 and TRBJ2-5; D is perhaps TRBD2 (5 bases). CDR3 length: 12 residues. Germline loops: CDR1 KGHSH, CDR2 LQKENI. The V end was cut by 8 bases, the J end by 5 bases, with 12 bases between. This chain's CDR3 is CASNGVSETQYF. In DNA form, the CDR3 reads TGTGCCAGCAACGGGGTCTCGGAGACCCAGTACTTC.

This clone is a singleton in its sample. Here the CDR3 reads CASSDSLAGRVANEQFF. For the CDR3, the DNA is TGTGCCAGCAGCGACTCACTAGCGGGAAGGGTGGCCAATGAGCAGTTCTTC. V is TRBV9 and J is TRBJ2-1, with 10 bases fitting TRBD2. This CDR3 has 17 amino acids. V was clipped by 3 bases and J by 6 bases; unmatched bases: 12. Germline lookup yields CDR1 SGDLS and CDR2 YYNGEE.

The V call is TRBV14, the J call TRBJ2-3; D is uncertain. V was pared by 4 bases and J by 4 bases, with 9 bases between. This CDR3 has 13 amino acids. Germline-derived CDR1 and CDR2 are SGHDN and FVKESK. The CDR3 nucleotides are TGTGCCAGCAGCCCGAGATTGGCAGATACGCAGTATTTT. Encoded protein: CASSPRLADTQYF.

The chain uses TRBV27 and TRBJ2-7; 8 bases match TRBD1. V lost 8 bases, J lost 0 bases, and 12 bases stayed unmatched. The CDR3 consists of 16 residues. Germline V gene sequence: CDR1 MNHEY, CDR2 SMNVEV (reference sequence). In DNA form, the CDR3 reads TGTGCCAGCTTTGCACCGGGACAGGAATCCTCCTACGAGCAGTACGTC. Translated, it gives CASFAPGQESSYEQYV.

In DNA, the CDR3 is TGTGCCAGCAGGGTAATAGGACAGAACTATGGCTACACCTTC. This codes for CASRVIGQNYGYTF. The J gene is TRBJ1-2, the V gene TRBV6-5, with D possibly being TRBD1 (6 bases). Trimming pared 6 bases from V and 2 bases from J, leaving 13 bases between. The germline CDR1 and CDR2 sequences are MNHEY and SVGAGI. CDR3 length: 14 residues.

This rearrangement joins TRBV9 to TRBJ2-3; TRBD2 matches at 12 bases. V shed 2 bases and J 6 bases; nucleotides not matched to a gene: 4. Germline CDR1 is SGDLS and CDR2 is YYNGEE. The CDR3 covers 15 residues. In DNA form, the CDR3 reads TGTGCCAGCAGCGTGGGACTAGCGGGTGGGGATACGCAGTATTTT. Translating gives CASSVGLAGGDTQYF.

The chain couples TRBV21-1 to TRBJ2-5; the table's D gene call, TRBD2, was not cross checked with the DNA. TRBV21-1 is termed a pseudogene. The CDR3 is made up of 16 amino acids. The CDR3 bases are TGTGCCAGCACCAACCGTGGACTAGCGGGAGAAGAGACCCAGTACTTC. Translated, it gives CASTNRGLAGEETQYF.

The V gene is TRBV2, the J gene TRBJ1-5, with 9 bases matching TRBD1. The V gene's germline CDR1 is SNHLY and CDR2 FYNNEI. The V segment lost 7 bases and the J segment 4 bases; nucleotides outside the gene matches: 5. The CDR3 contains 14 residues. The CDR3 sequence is CASNSDRGNQPQHF. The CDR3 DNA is TGTGCCAGCAACTCGGACAGGGGTAATCAGCCCCAGCATTTT.

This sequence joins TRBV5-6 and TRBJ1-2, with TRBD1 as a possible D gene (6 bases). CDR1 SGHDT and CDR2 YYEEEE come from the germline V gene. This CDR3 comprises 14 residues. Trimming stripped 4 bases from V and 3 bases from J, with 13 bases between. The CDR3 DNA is TGTGCCAGCAGCGTAGCCGGGACACACTATGGCTACACCTTC. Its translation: CASSVAGTHYGYTF.

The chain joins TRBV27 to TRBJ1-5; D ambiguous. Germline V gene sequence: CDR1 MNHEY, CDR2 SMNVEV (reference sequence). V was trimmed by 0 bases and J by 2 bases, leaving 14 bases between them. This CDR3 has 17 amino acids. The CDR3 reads CASSLSYQALRNQPQHF. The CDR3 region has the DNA TGTGCCAGCAGTTTATCTTACCAGGCTTTACGCAATCAGCCCCAGCATTTT.

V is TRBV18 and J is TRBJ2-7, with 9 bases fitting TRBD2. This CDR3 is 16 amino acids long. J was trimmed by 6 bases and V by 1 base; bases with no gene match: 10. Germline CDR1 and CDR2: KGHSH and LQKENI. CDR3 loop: CASSPLPGGRGSEQYF. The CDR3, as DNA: TGTGCCAGCTCACCACTACCCGGCGGGAGGGGAAGCGAGCAGTACTTC. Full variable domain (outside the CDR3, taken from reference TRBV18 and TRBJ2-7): NAGVMQNPRHLVRRRGQEARLRCSPMKGHSHVYWYRQLPEEGLKFMVYLQKENIIDESGMPKERFSAEFPKEGPSILRIQQVVRGDSAAYFCASSPLPGGRGSEQYFGPGTRLTVT.

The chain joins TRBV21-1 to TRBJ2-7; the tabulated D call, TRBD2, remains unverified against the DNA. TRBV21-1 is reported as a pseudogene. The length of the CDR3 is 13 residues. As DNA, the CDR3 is TGTGCCAGCAGCAAAGTCACTCCGGGGGAGCAGTACGTC. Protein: CASSKVTPGEQYV.

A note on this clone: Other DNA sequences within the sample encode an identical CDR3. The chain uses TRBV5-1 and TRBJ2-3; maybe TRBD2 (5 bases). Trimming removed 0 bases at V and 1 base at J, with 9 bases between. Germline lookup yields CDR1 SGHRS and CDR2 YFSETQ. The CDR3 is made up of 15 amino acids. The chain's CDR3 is CASSLEGDGTDTQYF. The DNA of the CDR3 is TGCGCCAGCAGCTTGGAGGGAGATGGCACAGATACGCAGTATTTT.

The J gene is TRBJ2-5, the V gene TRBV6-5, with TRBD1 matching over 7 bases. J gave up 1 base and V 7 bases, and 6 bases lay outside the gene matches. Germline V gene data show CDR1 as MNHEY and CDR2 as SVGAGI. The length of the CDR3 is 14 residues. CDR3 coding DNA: TGTGCCAGCACCGCCGGACAGGCCCAAGAGACCCAGTACTTC. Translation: CASTAGQAQETQYF.

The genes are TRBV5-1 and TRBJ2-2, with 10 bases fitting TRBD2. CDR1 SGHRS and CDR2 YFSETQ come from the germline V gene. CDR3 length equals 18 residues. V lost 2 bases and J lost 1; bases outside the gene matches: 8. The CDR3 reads CASSLRGSSGRNTGELFF. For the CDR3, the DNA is TGCGCCAGCAGCTTAAGGGGGTCTAGCGGGAGGAACACCGGGGAGCTGTTTTTT.

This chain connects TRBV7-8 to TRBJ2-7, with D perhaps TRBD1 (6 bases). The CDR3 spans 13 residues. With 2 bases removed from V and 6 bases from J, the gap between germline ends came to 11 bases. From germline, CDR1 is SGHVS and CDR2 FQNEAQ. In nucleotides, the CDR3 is TGTGCCAGCAGCTTAAGGACAGCCCTCGAGCAGTACGTC. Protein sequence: CASSLRTALEQYV.